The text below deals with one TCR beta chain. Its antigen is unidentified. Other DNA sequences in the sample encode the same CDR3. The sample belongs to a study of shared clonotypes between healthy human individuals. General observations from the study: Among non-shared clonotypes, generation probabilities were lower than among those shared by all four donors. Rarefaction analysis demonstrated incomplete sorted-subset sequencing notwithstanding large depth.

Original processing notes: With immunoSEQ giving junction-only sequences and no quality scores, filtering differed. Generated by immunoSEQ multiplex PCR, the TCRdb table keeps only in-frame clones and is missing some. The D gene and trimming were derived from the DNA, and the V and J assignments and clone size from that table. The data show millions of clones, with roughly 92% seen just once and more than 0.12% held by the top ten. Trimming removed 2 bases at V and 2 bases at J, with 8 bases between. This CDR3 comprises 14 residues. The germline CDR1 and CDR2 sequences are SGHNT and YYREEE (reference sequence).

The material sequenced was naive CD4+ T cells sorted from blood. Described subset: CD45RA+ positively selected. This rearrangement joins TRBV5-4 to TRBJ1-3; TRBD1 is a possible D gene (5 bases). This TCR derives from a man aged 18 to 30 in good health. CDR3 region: CASSLQGAGNTIYF. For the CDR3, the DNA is TGTGCCAGCAGCTTACAAGGGGCTGGAAACACCATATATTTT.